The sequence of this T cell receptor (beta chain) was determined in a study of blood T cell repertoires in COVID-19. Here immunoSEQ multiplex PCR was the method, and the copy in TCRdb shows in-frame clones only, minus some. The sample carries over 200,000 clones, nearly 90% recorded once. The trim removed 6 bases at V and 3 bases at J, leaving 1 base unmatched. Germline CDR1 SNHLY, CDR2 FYNNEI. The CDR3 consists of 13 residues. Two negative PCRs, clearance, or symptom resolution characterized the recovered Cohort 3 donors. This TCR derives from a young man who had recovered from COVID-19. Sequenced input: PBMCs or T cells enriched from blood (not recorded which). The chain is built from TRBV2 and TRBJ1-2; 10 bases fit TRBD1. The chain's CDR3 is CASRGTGDYGYTF. The CDR3 DNA is TGTGCCAGCAGGGGGACAGGGGACTATGGCTACACCTTC.